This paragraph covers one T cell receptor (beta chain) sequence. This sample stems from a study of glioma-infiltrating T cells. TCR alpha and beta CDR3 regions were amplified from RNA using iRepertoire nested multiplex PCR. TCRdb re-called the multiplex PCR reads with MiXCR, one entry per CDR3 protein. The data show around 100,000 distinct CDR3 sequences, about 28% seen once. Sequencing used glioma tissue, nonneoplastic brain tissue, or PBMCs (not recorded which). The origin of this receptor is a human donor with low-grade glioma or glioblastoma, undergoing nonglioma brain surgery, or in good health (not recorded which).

CDR3 loop: CASSRTWGVQGTGELFF. The CDR3 bases are TGTGCCAGCAGCCGAACCTGGGGCGTACAGGGAACCGGGGAGCTGTTTTTT. J is TRBJ2-2 and V is TRBV7-3, with D possibly TRBD1 on 6 matching bases. There are 17 residues in the CDR3. The germline gives CDR1 SGHTA, CDR2 FQGTGA. Between the trimmed V and J ends, which lost 5 bases and 5 bases, there was a span of 21 bases.